The subject of this entry is one T cell receptor (beta chain). Its target is not known. Other DNA sequences in the same sample also yield this CDR3. These data are taken from a study of T cells in narcolepsy. Turning to the study itself: Healthy controls were enrolled alongside patients with narcolepsy type 1 or type 2.

Measured with immunoSEQ multiplex PCR; TCRdb has only the in-frame clones, and not every one. This table has fewer than 35,000 clones, roughly four fifths appearing once. This CDR3 is built from 14 residues. Germline CDR1 SGHRS, CDR2 YFSETQ. The V gene lost 4 bases and the J gene lost 0 bases, with 8 bases spanning the gap. Study results and caveats: Some memory CD4+ repertoires had no autoreactive clone sequences.

The TCR sequence derives from a human donor with narcolepsy. Sequenced: CD45RA- memory CD4+ T cells from PBMCs. The chain is built from TRBV5-1 and TRBJ2-1; tentative D call: TRBD1 (5 bases). CDR3 amino acids: CASSAQGSYNEQFF. DNA for the CDR3: TGCGCCAGCAGCGCTCAGGGCTCCTACAATGAGCAGTTCTTC.